This T cell receptor beta chain was recovered during a study of shared clonotypes between healthy human individuals. Whole-study context: There were three CD4 naive, three CD4 memory, two CD8 naive and one CD8 memory plates per donor.

At the deep level, the assay was run. Authors' processing steps: Sequence data from immunoSEQ were junction-only and lacked quality scores; consequently, filtering differed. Method: immunoSEQ multiplex PCR; TCRdb's copy keeps in-frame clones and lacks some. V, J and clone size are taken as reported in that table, and D and trimming were inferred from the DNA itself. The sample has about 680,000 clones; approximately 79% are singletons. Every donor, a Caucasian adult, lived in Nashville, Tennessee. The CDR3 has 18 amino acids. Germline assignment: CDR1 MGHRA and CDR2 YSYEKL. V was shortened by 1 base and J by 4 bases, with 22 bases between the two germline ends.

The material sequenced was memory CD4+ T cells sorted from blood. The subset: CD45RA-negative fraction. V gene TRBV4-1 combines with J gene TRBJ1-1; D not certain. This clonotype was sampled from a woman aged 30 to 39 in good health. CDR3: CASSQAAGGIRWGTEAFF. Here the CDR3 DNA reads TGCGCCAGCAGCCAAGCAGCGGGCGGTATCCGGTGGGGCACTGAAGCTTTCTTT.